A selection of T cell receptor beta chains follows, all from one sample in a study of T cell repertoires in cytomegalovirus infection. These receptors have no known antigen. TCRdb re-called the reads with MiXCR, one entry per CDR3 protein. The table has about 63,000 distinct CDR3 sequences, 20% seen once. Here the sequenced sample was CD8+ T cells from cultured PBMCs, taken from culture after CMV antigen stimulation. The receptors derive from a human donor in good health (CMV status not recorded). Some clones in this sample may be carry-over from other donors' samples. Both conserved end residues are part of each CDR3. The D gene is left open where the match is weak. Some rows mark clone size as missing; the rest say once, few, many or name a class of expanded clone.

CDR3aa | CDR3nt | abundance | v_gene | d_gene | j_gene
CATSDPRQGGSETQYF | TGTGCCACCAGTGATCCCCGACAGGGGGGTTCGGAGACCCAGTACTTC | few | TRBV24-1 | TRBD1 | TRBJ2-5
CASSQDARGHQPQHF | TGCGCCAGCAGCCAAGATGCCAGGGGGCATCAGCCCCAGCATTTT | . | TRBV4-1 | TRBD1 | TRBJ1-5
CASSLEAGGQVNSPLHF | TGTGCCAGCAGCTTAGAGGCGGGGGGACAGGTTAATTCACCCCTCCACTTT | . | TRBV7-2 | TRBD1 | TRBJ1-6
CASSWLERQTQYF | TGTGCCAGCAGCTGGTTAGAGAGACAGACCCAGTACTTC | . | TRBV7-8 | . | TRBJ2-5
CASSSGGQETQYF | TGTGCCAGCAGTTCGGGGGGGCAAGAGACCCAGTACTTC | . | TRBV12-3/TRBV12-4 | TRBD2 | TRBJ2-5
CSARDGTEVEKLFF | TGCAGTGCTAGAGACGGGACAGAGGTTGAAAAACTGTTTTTT | few | TRBV20-1 | TRBD1 | TRBJ1-4
CASSQDLQGRSYEQYF | TGCGCCAGCAGCCAAGATTTGCAGGGGAGGTCCTACGAGCAGTACTTC | few | TRBV4-1 | . | TRBJ2-7
CASSLEGVFEQYF | TGTGCCAGCAGCCTAGAGGGCGTTTTCGAGCAGTACTTC | few | TRBV7-6 | . | TRBJ2-7
CASSLSPWRGLYNEQFF | TGTGCCAGCAGCCTATCCCCCTGGCGGGGGTTATACAATGAGCAGTTCTTC | . | TRBV7-6 | TRBD2 | TRBJ2-1
CASSSDGVTLHF | TGTGCCAGCAGCTCGGACGGAGTCACCCTCCACTTT | . | TRBV11-1 | . | TRBJ1-6
CSARDPGGDSNEQFF | TGCAGTGCTAGAGATCCGGGCGGGGATAGTAATGAGCAGTTCTTC | few | TRBV20-1 | . | TRBJ2-1
CASSSGTGAYEQYF | TGTGCCAGCAGCTCCGGGACAGGGGCCTACGAGCAGTACTTC | . | TRBV7-6 | TRBD1 | TRBJ2-7
CASSPTYDSNYEQYF | TGTGCCAGCAGCCCAACCTACGACAGCAACTACGAGCAGTACTTC | few | TRBV12-3/TRBV12-4 | . | TRBJ2-7
CASSYSVDSGNTIYF | TGTGCCAGCAGTTACTCGGTCGACTCTGGAAACACCATATATTTT | . | TRBV6-2/TRBV6-3 | . | TRBJ1-3
CASSPTRNTEAFF | TGTGCCAGCAGTCCGACAAGGAACACTGAAGCTTTCTTT | . | TRBV27 | . | TRBJ1-1
CASSVEGASSPLHF | TGTGCCAGCAGCGTAGAAGGGGCTTCTTCACCCCTCCACTTT | . | TRBV9 | . | TRBJ1-6
CSAPRTGFYNEQFF | TGCAGCGCCCCCCGGACAGGGTTCTACAATGAGCAGTTCTTC | few | TRBV29-1 | TRBD1 | TRBJ2-1
CAISGRGGLPDTQYF | TGTGCCATCAGTGGCCGGGGGGGCTTACCAGATACGCAGTATTTT | . | TRBV10-3 | TRBD2 | TRBJ2-3
CASRMRRTDYSNQPQHF | TGTGCCAGTAGGATGAGACGGACAGACTATAGCAATCAGCCCCAGCATTTT | few | TRBV19 | . | TRBJ1-5
CASSIPGEQYF | TGTGCCAGCAGCATACCGGGCGAGCAGTACTTC | . | TRBV7-2 | . | TRBJ2-7
CASSPYPGGVNTEAFF | TGTGCCAGCAGCCCCTACCCCGGGGGTGTGAACACTGAAGCTTTCTTT | . | TRBV14 | . | TRBJ1-1
CASSLEAGRADQPQHF | TGTGCCAGCAGCTTAGAGGCCGGACGGGCGGATCAGCCCCAGCATTTT | few | TRBV7-2 | . | TRBJ1-5